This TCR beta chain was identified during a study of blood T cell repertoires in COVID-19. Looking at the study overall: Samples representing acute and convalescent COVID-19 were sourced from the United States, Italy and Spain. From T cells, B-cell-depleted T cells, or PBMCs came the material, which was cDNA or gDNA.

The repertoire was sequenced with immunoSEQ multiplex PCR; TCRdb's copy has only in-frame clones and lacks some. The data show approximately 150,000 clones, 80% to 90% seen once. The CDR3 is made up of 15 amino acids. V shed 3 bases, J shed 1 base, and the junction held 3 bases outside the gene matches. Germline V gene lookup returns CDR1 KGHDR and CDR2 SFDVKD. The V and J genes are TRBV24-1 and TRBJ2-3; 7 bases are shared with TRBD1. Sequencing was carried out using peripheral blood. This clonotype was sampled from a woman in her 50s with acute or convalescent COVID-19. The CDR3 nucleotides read TGTGCCACCAGTGATACCGGACAGGGCACAGATACGCAGTATTTT. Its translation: CATSDTGQGTDTQYF.